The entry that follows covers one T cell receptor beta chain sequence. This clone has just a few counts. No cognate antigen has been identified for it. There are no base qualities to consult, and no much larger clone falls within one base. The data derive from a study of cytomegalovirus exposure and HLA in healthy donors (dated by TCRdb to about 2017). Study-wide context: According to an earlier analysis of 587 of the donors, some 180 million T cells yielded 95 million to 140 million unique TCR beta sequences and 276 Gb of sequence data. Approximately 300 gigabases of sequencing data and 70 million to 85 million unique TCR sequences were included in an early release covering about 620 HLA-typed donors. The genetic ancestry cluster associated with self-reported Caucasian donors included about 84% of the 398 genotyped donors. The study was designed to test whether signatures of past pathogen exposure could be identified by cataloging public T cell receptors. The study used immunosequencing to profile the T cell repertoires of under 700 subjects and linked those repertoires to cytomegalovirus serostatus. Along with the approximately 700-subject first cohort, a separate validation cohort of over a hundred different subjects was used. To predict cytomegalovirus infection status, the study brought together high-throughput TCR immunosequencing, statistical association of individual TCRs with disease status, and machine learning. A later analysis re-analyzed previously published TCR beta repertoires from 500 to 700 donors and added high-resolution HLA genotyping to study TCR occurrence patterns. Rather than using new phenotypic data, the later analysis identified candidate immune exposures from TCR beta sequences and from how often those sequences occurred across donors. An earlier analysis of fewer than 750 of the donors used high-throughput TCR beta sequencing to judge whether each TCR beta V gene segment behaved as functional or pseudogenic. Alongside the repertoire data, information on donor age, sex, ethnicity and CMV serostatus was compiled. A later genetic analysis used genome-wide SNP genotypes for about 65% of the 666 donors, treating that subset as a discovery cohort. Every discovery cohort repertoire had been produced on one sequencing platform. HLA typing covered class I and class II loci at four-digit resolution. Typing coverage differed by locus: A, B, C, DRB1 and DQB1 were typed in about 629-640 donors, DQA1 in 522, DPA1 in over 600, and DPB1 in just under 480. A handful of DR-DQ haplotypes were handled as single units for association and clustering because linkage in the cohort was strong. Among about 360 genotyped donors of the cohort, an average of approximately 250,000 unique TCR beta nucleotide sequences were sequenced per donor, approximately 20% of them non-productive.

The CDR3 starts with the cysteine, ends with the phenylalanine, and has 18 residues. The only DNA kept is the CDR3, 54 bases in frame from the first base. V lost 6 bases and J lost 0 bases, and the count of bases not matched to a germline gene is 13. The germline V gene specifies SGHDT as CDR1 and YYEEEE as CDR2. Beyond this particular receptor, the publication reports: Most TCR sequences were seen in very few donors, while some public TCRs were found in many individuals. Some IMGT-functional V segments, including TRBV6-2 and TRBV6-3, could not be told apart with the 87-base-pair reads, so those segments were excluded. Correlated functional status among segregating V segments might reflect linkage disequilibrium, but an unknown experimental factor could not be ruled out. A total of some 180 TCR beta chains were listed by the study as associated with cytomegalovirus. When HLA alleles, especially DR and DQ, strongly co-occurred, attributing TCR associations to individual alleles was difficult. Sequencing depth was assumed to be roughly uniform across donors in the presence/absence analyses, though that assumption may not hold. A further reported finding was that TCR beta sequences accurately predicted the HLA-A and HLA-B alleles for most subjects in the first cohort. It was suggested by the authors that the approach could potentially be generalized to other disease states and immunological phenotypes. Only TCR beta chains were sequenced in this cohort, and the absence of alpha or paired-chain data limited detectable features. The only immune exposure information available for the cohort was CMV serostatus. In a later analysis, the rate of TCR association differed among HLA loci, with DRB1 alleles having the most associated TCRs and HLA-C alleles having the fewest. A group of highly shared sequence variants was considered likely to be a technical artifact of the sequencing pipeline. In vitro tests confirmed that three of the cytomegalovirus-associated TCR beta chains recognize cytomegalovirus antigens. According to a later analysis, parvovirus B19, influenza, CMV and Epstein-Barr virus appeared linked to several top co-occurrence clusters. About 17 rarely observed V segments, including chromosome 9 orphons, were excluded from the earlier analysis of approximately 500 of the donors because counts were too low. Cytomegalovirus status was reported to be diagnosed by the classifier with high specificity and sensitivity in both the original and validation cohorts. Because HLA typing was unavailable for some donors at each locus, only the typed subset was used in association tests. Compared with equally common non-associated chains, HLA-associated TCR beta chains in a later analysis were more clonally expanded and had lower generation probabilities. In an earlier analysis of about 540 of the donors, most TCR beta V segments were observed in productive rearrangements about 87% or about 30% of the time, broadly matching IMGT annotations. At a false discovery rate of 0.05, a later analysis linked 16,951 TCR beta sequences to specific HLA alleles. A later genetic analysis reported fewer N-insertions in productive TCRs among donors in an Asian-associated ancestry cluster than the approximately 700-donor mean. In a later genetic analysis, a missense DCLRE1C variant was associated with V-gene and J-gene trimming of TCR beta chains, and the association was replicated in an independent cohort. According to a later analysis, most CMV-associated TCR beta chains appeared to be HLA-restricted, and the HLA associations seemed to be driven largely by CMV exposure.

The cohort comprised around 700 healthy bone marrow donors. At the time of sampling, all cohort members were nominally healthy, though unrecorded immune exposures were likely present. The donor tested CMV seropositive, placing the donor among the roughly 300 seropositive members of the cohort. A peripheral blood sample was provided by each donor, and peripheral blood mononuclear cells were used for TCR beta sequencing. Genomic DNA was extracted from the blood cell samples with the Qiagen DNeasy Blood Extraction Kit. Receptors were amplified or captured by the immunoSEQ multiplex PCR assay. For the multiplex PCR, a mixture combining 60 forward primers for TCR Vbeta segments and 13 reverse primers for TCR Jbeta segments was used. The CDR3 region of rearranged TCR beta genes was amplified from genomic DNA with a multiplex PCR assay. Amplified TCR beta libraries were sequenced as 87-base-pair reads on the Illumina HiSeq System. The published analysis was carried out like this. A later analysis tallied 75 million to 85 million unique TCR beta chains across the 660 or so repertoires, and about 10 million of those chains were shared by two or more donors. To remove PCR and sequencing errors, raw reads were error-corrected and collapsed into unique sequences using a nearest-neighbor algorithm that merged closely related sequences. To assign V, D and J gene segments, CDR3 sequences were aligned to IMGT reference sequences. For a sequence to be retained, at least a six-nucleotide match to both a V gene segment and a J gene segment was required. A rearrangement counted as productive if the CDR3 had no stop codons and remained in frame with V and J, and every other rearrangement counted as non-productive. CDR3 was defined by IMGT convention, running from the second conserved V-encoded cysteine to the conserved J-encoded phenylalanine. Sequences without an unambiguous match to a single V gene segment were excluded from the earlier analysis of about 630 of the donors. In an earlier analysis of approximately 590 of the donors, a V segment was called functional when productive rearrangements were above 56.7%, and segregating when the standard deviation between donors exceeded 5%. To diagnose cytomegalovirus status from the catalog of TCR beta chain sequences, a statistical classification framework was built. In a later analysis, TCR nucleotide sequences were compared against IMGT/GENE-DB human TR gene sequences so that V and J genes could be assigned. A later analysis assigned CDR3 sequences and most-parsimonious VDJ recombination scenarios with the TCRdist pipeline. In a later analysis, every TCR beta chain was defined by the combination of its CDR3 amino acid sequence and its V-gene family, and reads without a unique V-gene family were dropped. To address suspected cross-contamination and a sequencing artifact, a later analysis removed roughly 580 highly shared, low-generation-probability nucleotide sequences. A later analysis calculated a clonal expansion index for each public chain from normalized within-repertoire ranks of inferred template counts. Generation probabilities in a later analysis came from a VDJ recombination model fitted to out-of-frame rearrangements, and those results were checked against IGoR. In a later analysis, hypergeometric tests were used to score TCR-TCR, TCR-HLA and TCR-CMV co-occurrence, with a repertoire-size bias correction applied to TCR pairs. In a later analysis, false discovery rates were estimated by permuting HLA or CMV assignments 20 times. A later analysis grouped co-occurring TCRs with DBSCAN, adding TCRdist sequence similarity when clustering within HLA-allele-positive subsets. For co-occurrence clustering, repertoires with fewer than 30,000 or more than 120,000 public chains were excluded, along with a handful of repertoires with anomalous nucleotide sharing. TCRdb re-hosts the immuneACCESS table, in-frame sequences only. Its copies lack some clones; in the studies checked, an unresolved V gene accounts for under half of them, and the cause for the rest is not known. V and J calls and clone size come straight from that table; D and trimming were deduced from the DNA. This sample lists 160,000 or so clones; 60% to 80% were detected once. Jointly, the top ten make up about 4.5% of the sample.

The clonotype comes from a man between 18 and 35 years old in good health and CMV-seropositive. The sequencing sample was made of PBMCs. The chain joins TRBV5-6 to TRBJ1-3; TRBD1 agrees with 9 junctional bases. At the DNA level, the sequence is TGTGCCAGCACCCTGGTGGGGACAGGGTCCTTCTCTGGAAACACCATATATTTT. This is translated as CASTLVGTGSFSGNTIYF.